The 20 T cell receptor beta chains presented below share a single source sample, sequenced in a study of shared clonotypes between healthy human individuals. Assay used: immunoSEQ multiplex PCR; TCRdb lists only in-frame clones, some missing. This sample yields 560,000 or so clones, of which 95% to 96% are seen a single time; around 0.1% belongs to the top ten. Naive CD8 isolation took CD45RO-negative cells positively selected for CCR7 and excluded terminally differentiated effector memory CD45RA+ cells. Source material: naive CD8+ T cells sorted from blood. The source of these receptors is a woman in her 30s in good health.

On this clone: This sample also contains other DNA sequences that code for the same CDR3. The chain uses TRBV28 and TRBJ2-7; D gene unclear. Germline V lookup: CDR1 MDHEN, CDR2 SYDVKM. The CDR3 runs 11 residues. Between the trimmed V and J ends, which lost 3 bases and 3 bases, there was a span of 3 bases. CDR3 protein: CASSFRYEQYF. The CDR3 nucleotides are TGTGCCAGCAGTTTCCGCTACGAGCAGTACTTC.

This sequence joins TRBV2 and TRBJ2-1, with 8 positions matching TRBD2. The V segment lost 6 bases and the J segment 5 bases; nucleotides outside the gene matches: 0. CDR1 SNHLY and CDR2 FYNNEI come from the germline V gene. This CDR3 has 12 amino acids. CDR3 region: CASRGLDNEQFF. CDR3 DNA sequence: TGTGCCAGCAGGGGACTAGACAATGAGCAGTTCTTC.

This clone was observed a few times. The chain couples TRBV5-6 to TRBJ2-2; D is undetermined. This CDR3 contains 11 residues. The V gene's germline CDR1 is SGHDT and CDR2 YYEEEE. V lost 0 bases, J lost 7 bases, and 1 base lay in between. The CDR3 reads CASSLDGELFF. CDR3 DNA: TGTGCCAGCAGCTTGGACGGGGAGCTGTTTTTT.

In its sample, this clone was seen once. This chain links TRBV6-1 with TRBJ2-1; TRBD2 agrees at 7 bases. V lost 2 bases, J lost 4 bases, and 5 bases stayed unmatched. The germline gives CDR1 MNHNS, CDR2 SASEGT. CDR3 length: 15 residues. This CDR3 reads CASSELAEVYNEQFF. The CDR3 DNA reads TGTGCCAGCAGTGAACTAGCGGAGGTATACAATGAGCAGTTCTTC.

This clone was seen a handful of times. The rearrangement joins TRBV19 to TRBJ1-1, with D unresolved. Trimming left V 3 bases short and J 7 bases short, with 12 bases between. Germline V gives CDR1 LNHDA, CDR2 SQIVND (reference sequence). The CDR3 runs to 13 residues. In DNA form, the CDR3 reads TGTGCCAGTAGTATCTACGGACTAAGTGAAGCTTTCTTT. Translation: CASSIYGLSEAFF. The full variable domain, rest sourced from reference TRBV19 and TRBJ1-1, is DGGITQSPKYLFRKEGQNVTLSCEQNLNHDAMYWYRQDPGQGLRLIYYSQIVNDFQKGDIAEGYSVSREKKESFPLTVTSAQKNPTAFYLCASSIYGLSEAFFGQGTRLTVV.

The V call is TRBV7-9, the J call TRBJ2-7, with 10 bases that match TRBD2. With 5 bases clipped from V and 4 bases from J, the junction kept 8 bases outside the gene matches. Germline CDR1 SEHNR, CDR2 FQNEAQ (reference sequence). The CDR3 contains 15 residues. Here the CDR3 DNA reads TGTGCCAGCAGCGAATCCGGGACTAGCGAATACGAGCAGTACTTC. Translation: CASSESGTSEYEQYF.

The J gene is TRBJ2-1, the V gene TRBV7-2; D is possibly TRBD1 or TRBD2 (5 bases each). The V and J ends lost 5 bases and 7 bases respectively, with 18 bases between them. Per the germline V gene, CDR1 is SGHTA and CDR2 is FQGNSA. The CDR3 is 15 amino acids. The CDR3 coding sequence is TGTGCCAGCAGCCCAGTAGTGGGGACGGGTAATGAGCAGTTCTTC. Translating gives CASSPVVGTGNEQFF.

The chain has TRBV27 and TRBJ2-1; D could derive from TRBD1 or TRBD2 (5 bases each). The CDR3 has 16 residues. Germline V gives CDR1 MNHEY, CDR2 SMNVEV (reference sequence). The V end lost 3 bases, the J end lost 0 bases, and 12 bases lay between the germline ends. The CDR3 DNA reads TGTGCCAGCAGTTTCGTGAGGGGAGCCTCCTACAATGAGCAGTTCTTC. Its protein product is CASSFVRGASYNEQFF.

CDR3 amino acids: CASSQTLFGTAGANVLTF. The CDR3 nucleotides read TGTGCCAGCAGTCAAACCTTGTTCGGGACGGCTGGGGCCAACGTCCTGACTTTC. The rearrangement joins TRBV28 to TRBJ2-6, with D perhaps being TRBD1 or TRBD2 (5 bases each). The CDR3 runs to 18 residues. Germline loops: CDR1 MDHEN, CDR2 SYDVKM. Trimming took 5 bases from V and 2 from J, leaving 19 bases between them.

This rearrangement joins TRBV27 to TRBJ1-5; 10 nucleotides match TRBD1. The V gene's germline CDR1 is MNHEY and CDR2 SMNVEV (reference sequence). This CDR3 has 15 amino acids. The junction had 7 bases not matched to a gene; V was cut back by 5 bases and J by 6 bases. CDR3 nucleotides: TGTGCCAGCAGTGCAACGGGGACAGGGGCTCAGCCCCAGCATTTT. Protein sequence: CASSATGTGAQPQHF.

The chain uses TRBV28 and TRBJ1-1, with D perhaps matching TRBD1 (6 bases). This CDR3 has 13 amino acids. The V end lost 6 bases, the J end lost 1 base, and 9 bases lay between the germline ends. Germline V gene data show CDR1 as MDHEN and CDR2 as SYDVKM. Here the CDR3 DNA reads TGTGCCAGCAGAGAGACAGGGAACACTGAAGCTTTCTTT. This translates into CASRETGNTEAFF.

The chain combines TRBV29-1 with TRBJ2-1; 8 bases are a match to TRBD1. Trimming cost V 0 bases and J 5 bases; bases outside gene matches: 18. The CDR3 contains 19 residues. Germline V CDR1 and CDR2: SQVTM, ANQGSEA. The CDR3 reads CSVEDYLYAGQAVDNEQFF. CDR3 coding DNA: TGCAGCGTTGAAGATTACCTTTACGCGGGACAGGCGGTTGACAATGAGCAGTTCTTC.

V and J are TRBV2 and TRBJ1-2; D might be TRBD1 (6 bases). Trimming took 2 bases from V and 2 from J, leaving 15 bases between them. Germline V CDR1 and CDR2: SNHLY, FYNNEI. This CDR3 comprises 16 residues. Here the CDR3 reads CASSEFSGGRNYGYTF. Here the CDR3 DNA reads TGTGCCAGCAGTGAATTTTCCGGGGGCAGAAACTATGGCTACACCTTC. Filled out from reference TRBV2 and TRBJ1-2, the complete variable domain reads EPEVTQTPSHQVTQMGQEVILRCVPISNHLYFYWYRQILGQKVEFLVSFYNNEISEKSEIFDDQFSVERPDGSNFTLKIRSTKLEDSAMYFCASSEFSGGRNYGYTFGSGTRLTVV.

The chain uses TRBV5-1 and TRBJ2-1; TRBD2 matches at 11 bases. Germline V gene lookup returns CDR1 SGHRS and CDR2 YFSETQ. The CDR3 extends over 14 amino acids. V trimming: 4 bases; J trimming: 6 bases; junction bases outside the gene matches: 3. CDR3 region: CASSGGTSGNEQFF. CDR3 DNA sequence: TGCGCCAGCAGCGGGGGGACTAGCGGCAATGAGCAGTTCTTC.

The V call is TRBV4-1, the J call TRBJ2-1, with 9 positions matching TRBD2. This CDR3 comprises 17 residues. Per the germline V gene, CDR1 is MGHRA and CDR2 is YSYEKL. The trim removed 1 base at V and 5 bases at J, leaving 9 bases unmatched. Here the CDR3 DNA reads TGCGCCAGCAGCCAAGCGCTGGCGGGAGGGGTGGACAATGAGCAGTTCTTC. It encodes CASSQALAGGVDNEQFF.

Points on this clone: This may arise from a read error, as a much more abundant clone is one base away. Other DNA sequences in the sample encode the same CDR3. This chain joins TRBV5-1 and TRBJ2-7; 11 nucleotides align to TRBD1. CDR1 and CDR2 from the germline V gene are SGHRS and YFSETQ. V was clipped by 4 bases and J by 3 bases; unmatched bases: 3. This CDR3 contains 14 residues. CDR3 in DNA: TGCGCCAGCAGCCCCGGGACAGGGGGCTACGAGCAGTACTTC. This encodes CASSPGTGGYEQYF.

The chain links TRBV29-1 to TRBJ2-3, with 7 bases identical to TRBD2. V dropped 4 bases and J dropped 3; count of bases not matched to a gene: 10. The CDR3 contains 15 residues. Germline lookup yields CDR1 SQVTM and CDR2 ANQGSEA. The CDR3 spells CSVVEGGRVTDTQYF. Written as DNA, the CDR3 is TGCAGCGTTGTGGAGGGAGGGCGGGTTACAGATACGCAGTATTTT.

In this sample, this clone turned up once. This chain connects TRBV30 to TRBJ2-7; 7 positions match TRBD2. The junction had 6 bases not matched to a gene; V was cut back by 2 bases and J by 2 bases. Per germline, CDR1 GTSNPN and CDR2 SVGIG (reference sequence). The length of the CDR3 is 14 residues. Here the CDR3 reads CAWSLASGAYEQYF. The CDR3 DNA reads as TGTGCCTGGAGTTTGGCTAGCGGAGCCTACGAGCAGTACTTC.

This clone was counted a single time. The J gene is TRBJ2-1, the V gene TRBV5-1, with 7 bases fitting TRBD1. V shed 4 bases, J shed 4 bases, and the junction held 5 bases outside the gene matches. The CDR3 is 14 amino acids. Germline assignment: CDR1 SGHRS and CDR2 YFSETQ. The CDR3 loop reads CASSGEDRYNEQFF. In DNA form, the CDR3 reads TGCGCCAGCAGCGGAGAGGACAGGTACAATGAGCAGTTCTTC.

This sequence joins TRBV7-9 and TRBJ2-3, with a tentative D call TRBD2 (6 bases). Deletions cut 5 bases from V and 2 bases from J, with 14 bases between. Germline CDR1 is SEHNR and CDR2 is FQNEAQ (reference sequence). This CDR3 is built from 15 residues. CDR3 protein: CASSQPRLVTDTQYF. As DNA, the CDR3 is TGTGCCAGCAGCCAACCCAGACTAGTCACAGATACGCAGTATTTT.